The 6 T cell receptor beta chains in this list originate from one sample, sequenced in a study of graft-versus-host responses after intestinal transplantation. Measured with immunoSEQ multiplex PCR; TCRdb has only the in-frame clones, and not every one. The sample lists roughly 51,000 clones; about 90% were seen once. No cognate antigen is known for these TCRs. This specimen was unstimulated CD4+ T cells sorted from spleen or lymph node cells, taken before transplant. The receptors come from a human donor who was the organ donor for an intestinal transplant.

CDR3 nucleotide sequence: TGTGCCAGCAGTTTGGCCGGGAGGTTCGACAATGAGCAGTTCTTC. Protein sequence: CASSLAGRFDNEQFF. The J gene is TRBJ2-1, the V gene TRBV27, with 7 nucleotides matching TRBD2. CDR3 length equals 15 residues. In germline, CDR1 is MNHEY, CDR2 SMNVEV (reference sequence). Unmatched junction bases numbered 7, after V lost 3 bases and J lost 5 bases.

The chain couples TRBV14 to TRBJ2-2; tentatively, D is TRBD1 (6 bases). This CDR3 is 15 amino acids long. The germline V and J ends were trimmed by 0 bases and 4 bases, with 9 bases remaining between them. Germline loops: CDR1 SGHDN, CDR2 FVKESK. CDR3 sequence (DNA): TGTGCCAGCAGCCAAGACTGGACAGCCACCGGGGAGCTGTTTTTT. Protein sequence: CASSQDWTATGELFF.

V is TRBV28 and J is TRBJ2-7, with 8 bases identical to TRBD1. The germline V gene encodes CDR1 MDHEN and CDR2 SYDVKM. CDR3 length equals 16 residues. Trimming at V came to 1 base and at J to 0 bases, leaving 5 bases not matched to a gene. CDR3 DNA sequence: TGTGCCAGCAGTTTATCTCAGGGGGCTGGCTCCTACGAGCAGTACTTC. This codes for CASSLSQGAGSYEQYF.

V usage is TRBV7-8 and J usage is TRBJ2-4; possibly TRBD2 for D (5 bases). Germline values: CDR1 SGHVS, CDR2 FQNEAQ. The ends were cut back, 1 base at V and 2 bases at J, with 9 bases in the middle. This CDR3 has 15 residues. CDR3 residues: CASSLERVPKNIQYF. The CDR3 region has the DNA TGTGCCAGCAGCTTAGAGAGGGTGCCCAAAAACATTCAGTACTTC.

This sequence joins TRBV18 and TRBJ2-1; 9 bases map to TRBD2. CDR1 and CDR2 (germline): KGHSH, LQKENI. This CDR3 is 14 amino acids long. V lost 1 base to trimming and J lost 7 bases; unmatched junction nucleotides: 2. The CDR3 DNA follows: TGTGCCAGCTCACCACTAGCGGGAGTGAATGAGCAGTTCTTC. This gives the protein CASSPLAGVNEQFF.

The rearrangement uses TRBV19 and TRBJ1-5; D is possibly TRBD1 (5 bases). Trimming cost V 5 bases and J 3 bases, with 17 bases left between them. The CDR3 contains 16 residues. Germline CDR1 reads LNHDA; CDR2 reads SQIVND (reference sequence). The CDR3 bases are TGTGCCAGTAGTCCCCCAGGAGGGGCCTTCAATCAGCCCCAGCATTTT. Translated: CASSPPGGAFNQPQHF.